A selection of T cell receptor beta chains follows, all from one sample in a study of technical replicates of blood from several donors. Sequencing was performed with immunoSEQ multiplex PCR; in TCRdb, only in-frame clones are kept and a portion is missing. The repertoire holds roughly 76,000 clones, with 85% to 95% as singletons. Input material: T cells isolated from PBMCs. Receptor source: a human donor in good health. The CDR3 runs from the conserved cysteine through the conserved F or W. Fields, in order: D gene, V gene, J gene, clone size, CDR3 protein, CDR3 DNA. The D gene is left open where the match is weak. Clone size is not always given. Where it is, it says once, few, many or a class for expanded clones.

d_call: .
v_call: TRBV28
j_call: TRBJ1-3
clone_size: .
cdr3_aa: CASSTDQAWGNTIYF
cdr3_nt: TGTGCCAGCAGTACGGATCAGGCGTGGGGAAACACCATATATTTT

d_call: .
v_call: TRBV5-4
j_call: TRBJ2-5
clone_size: .
cdr3_aa: CASSFRDRETQYF
cdr3_nt: TGTGCCAGCAGCTTCCGCGACAGGGAGACCCAGTACTTC

d_call: .
v_call: TRBV5-4
j_call: TRBJ2-1
clone_size: .
cdr3_aa: CASSPLNNEQFF
cdr3_nt: TGTGCCAGCAGCCCACTCAACAATGAGCAGTTCTTC

d_call: .
v_call: TRBV28
j_call: TRBJ2-3
clone_size: .
cdr3_aa: CASSGQPTDTQYF
cdr3_nt: TGTGCCAGCAGCGGACAGCCCACAGATACGCAGTATTTT

d_call: TRBD1
v_call: TRBV9
j_call: TRBJ2-7
clone_size: .
cdr3_aa: CASSKGGYYEQYF
cdr3_nt: TGTGCCAGCAGCAAAGGGGGCTACTACGAGCAGTACTTC

d_call: .
v_call: TRBV5-1
j_call: TRBJ2-1
clone_size: .
cdr3_aa: CASSLVSGGEQFF
cdr3_nt: TGCGCCAGCAGCTTGGTAAGCGGTGGTGAGCAGTTCTTC

d_call: .
v_call: TRBV9
j_call: TRBJ1-3
clone_size: .
cdr3_aa: CASSANRDYSGNTIYF
cdr3_nt: TGTGCCAGCAGCGCGAACCGGGACTACTCTGGAAACACCATATATTTT

d_call: TRBD1
v_call: TRBV5-8
j_call: TRBJ2-1
clone_size: .
cdr3_aa: CASRQGISYNEQFF
cdr3_nt: TGTGCCAGCCGACAGGGGATCTCCTACAATGAGCAGTTCTTC

d_call: TRBD1
v_call: TRBV7-9
j_call: TRBJ1-1
clone_size: .
cdr3_aa: CASSISRTGRDTEAFF
cdr3_nt: TGTGCCAGCAGTATTAGTAGGACAGGGAGGGACACTGAAGCTTTCTTT

d_call: TRBD1
v_call: TRBV5-6
j_call: TRBJ1-4
clone_size: .
cdr3_aa: CASSLGWAGGLKKLFF
cdr3_nt: TGTGCCAGCAGCTTGGGTTGGGCAGGGGGCTTGAAAAAACTGTTTTTT

d_call: .
v_call: TRBV2
j_call: TRBJ2-7
clone_size: .
cdr3_aa: CASSAPGAGQYF
cdr3_nt: TGTGCCAGCAGCGCCCCCGGTGCGGGACAGTACTTC

d_call: .
v_call: TRBV13
j_call: TRBJ2-7
clone_size: once
cdr3_aa: CASSFEGQGGYEQYF
cdr3_nt: TGTGCCAGCAGCTTTGAAGGGCAGGGGGGTTACGAGCAGTACTTC

d_call: .
v_call: TRBV19
j_call: TRBJ2-5
clone_size: once
cdr3_aa: CASSITSDQETQYF
cdr3_nt: TGTGCCAGTAGTATCACCAGTGATCAAGAGACCCAGTACTTC

d_call: TRBD1
v_call: TRBV7-8
j_call: TRBJ2-7
clone_size: once
cdr3_aa: CASTRTGGVRYEQYF
cdr3_nt: TGTGCCAGCACGAGAACAGGGGGAGTAAGGTACGAGCAGTACTTC

d_call: .
v_call: TRBV19
j_call: TRBJ2-5
clone_size: once
cdr3_aa: CASSIRPTSLETQYF
cdr3_nt: TGTGCCAGTAGTATCCGCCCTACTAGCCTAGAGACCCAGTACTTC

d_call: TRBD1
v_call: TRBV2
j_call: TRBJ2-7
clone_size: .
cdr3_aa: CASSDRGLYEQYF
cdr3_nt: TGTGCCAGCAGTGACAGGGGGCTATACGAGCAGTACTTC

d_call: TRBD2
v_call: TRBV28
j_call: TRBJ2-1
clone_size: .
cdr3_aa: CASSLGLAISYNEQFF
cdr3_nt: TGTGCCAGCAGCCTAGGACTAGCGATATCCTACAATGAGCAGTTCTTC

d_call: .
v_call: TRBV13
j_call: TRBJ1-3
clone_size: .
cdr3_aa: CASSSASSGNTIYF
cdr3_nt: TGTGCCAGCAGCAGCGCAAGCTCTGGAAACACCATATATTTT

d_call: .
v_call: TRBV19
j_call: TRBJ2-6
clone_size: .
cdr3_aa: CASSTDNSGANVLTF
cdr3_nt: TGTGCCAGCTCGACAGATAACTCTGGGGCCAACGTCCTGACTTTC

d_call: .
v_call: TRBV6-6
j_call: TRBJ2-7
clone_size: .
cdr3_aa: CASSLRVTTYEQYF
cdr3_nt: TGTGCCAGCAGCCTCAGGGTTACTACTTACGAGCAGTACTTC

d_call: .
v_call: TRBV7-2
j_call: TRBJ1-2
clone_size: .
cdr3_aa: CASSLAFDRTKDGYTF
cdr3_nt: TGTGCCAGCAGCTTAGCGTTTGACAGAACTAAGGATGGCTACACCTTC

d_call: .
v_call: TRBV2
j_call: TRBJ1-5
clone_size: .
cdr3_aa: CASSAEGSQPQHF
cdr3_nt: TGTGCCAGCAGTGCGGAGGGCAGTCAGCCCCAGCATTTT

d_call: TRBD2
v_call: TRBV7-9
j_call: TRBJ2-1
clone_size: .
cdr3_aa: CASSLGAGDSYNEQFF
cdr3_nt: TGTGCCAGCAGCTTAGGAGCGGGAGACTCCTACAATGAGCAGTTCTTC

d_call: TRBD2
v_call: TRBV9
j_call: TRBJ2-5
clone_size: .
cdr3_aa: CASSVGAGMQETQYF
cdr3_nt: TGTGCCAGCAGCGTAGGAGCGGGAATGCAAGAGACCCAGTACTTC

d_call: .
v_call: TRBV2
j_call: TRBJ2-3
clone_size: .
cdr3_aa: CASRNRVKTDTQYF
cdr3_nt: TGTGCCAGCAGGAACAGGGTTAAAACAGATACGCAGTATTTT

d_call: TRBD1
v_call: TRBV6-1
j_call: TRBJ1-1
clone_size: .
cdr3_aa: CASSLGQLNTEAFF
cdr3_nt: TGTGCCAGCAGCCTGGGACAGCTGAACACTGAAGCTTTCTTT

d_call: .
v_call: TRBV19
j_call: TRBJ2-7
clone_size: .
cdr3_aa: CASSIGVSTSAISYEQYF
cdr3_nt: TGTGCCAGTAGTATAGGTGTGTCGACGAGCGCTATTTCCTACGAGCAGTACTTC

d_call: .
v_call: TRBV19
j_call: TRBJ1-5
clone_size: .
cdr3_aa: CASSIAGGNQPQHF
cdr3_nt: TGTGCCAGTAGTATCGCAGGTGGAAATCAGCCCCAGCATTTT

d_call: TRBD2
v_call: TRBV7-2
j_call: TRBJ2-7
clone_size: .
cdr3_aa: CASSLGDGRWYEQYF
cdr3_nt: TGTGCCAGCAGCTTAGGGGACGGGAGGTGGTACGAGCAGTACTTC

d_call: TRBD1
v_call: TRBV18
j_call: TRBJ1-4
clone_size: .
cdr3_aa: CASSPTLLGTGANEKLFF
cdr3_nt: TGTGCCAGCTCACCGACTTTATTAGGGACAGGGGCTAATGAAAAACTGTTTTTT

d_call: TRBD2
v_call: TRBV9
j_call: TRBJ2-5
clone_size: .
cdr3_aa: CASSVEGLAKETQYF
cdr3_nt: TGTGCCAGCAGCGTAGAAGGACTAGCCAAAGAGACCCAGTACTTC

d_call: TRBD1
v_call: TRBV19
j_call: TRBJ2-5
clone_size: .
cdr3_aa: CASSITGGMETQYF
cdr3_nt: TGTGCCAGTAGTATCACAGGGGGCATGGAGACCCAGTACTTC

d_call: .
v_call: TRBV19
j_call: TRBJ1-3
clone_size: once
cdr3_aa: CASSIRTASSGNTIYF
cdr3_nt: TGTGCCAGTAGTATTAGGACAGCGAGCTCTGGAAACACCATATATTTT

d_call: .
v_call: TRBV27
j_call: TRBJ1-1
clone_size: few
cdr3_aa: CAISQGNEAFF
cdr3_nt: TGTGCAATCTCACAGGGTAATGAAGCTTTCTTT

d_call: TRBD1
v_call: TRBV4-2
j_call: TRBJ1-1
clone_size: .
cdr3_aa: CASSQETGGMNTEAFF
cdr3_nt: TGTGCCAGCAGCCAAGAGACAGGGGGCATGAACACTGAAGCTTTCTTT

d_call: .
v_call: TRBV20-1
j_call: TRBJ2-7
clone_size: .
cdr3_aa: CSAMTGYEQYF
cdr3_nt: TGCAGTGCTATGACAGGCTACGAGCAGTACTTC

d_call: .
v_call: TRBV27
j_call: TRBJ1-1
clone_size: .
cdr3_aa: CASCPSVDTEAFF
cdr3_nt: TGTGCCAGCTGCCCGAGTGTAGACACTGAAGCTTTCTTT

d_call: .
v_call: TRBV21-1
j_call: TRBJ1-1
clone_size: once
cdr3_aa: CASSEEIPNTEAFF
cdr3_nt: TGTGCCAGCAGCGAGGAGATACCGAACACTGAAGCTTTCTTT

d_call: TRBD1
v_call: TRBV27
j_call: TRBJ2-7
clone_size: .
cdr3_aa: CASSFGQAYEQYF
cdr3_nt: TGTGCCAGCAGTTTCGGACAGGCCTACGAGCAGTACTTC

d_call: .
v_call: TRBV29-1
j_call: TRBJ2-5
clone_size: once
cdr3_aa: CSVDSQGGETQYF
cdr3_nt: TGCAGCGTTGACTCACAGGGAGGGGAGACCCAGTACTTC

d_call: .
v_call: TRBV27
j_call: TRBJ1-2
clone_size: once
cdr3_aa: CASSSLRGGYTF
cdr3_nt: TGTGCCAGCAGTTCTCTGCGGGGGGGCTACACCTTC

d_call: .
v_call: TRBV27
j_call: TRBJ1-5
clone_size: .
cdr3_aa: CASSSIRGSSNQPQHF
cdr3_nt: TGTGCCAGCAGTAGTATCAGGGGTTCCAGCAATCAGCCCCAGCATTTT